These 7 T cell receptor beta chains were all obtained from the same sample, sequenced in a study of neurological immune-mediated disorders. One entry per CDR3 protein, called by TCRdb with MiXCR from the 5' RACE reads. The sample shows about 25,000 distinct CDR3 sequences, about 3.1% of them seen only once. Material: PBMCs. The receptor set was obtained from a woman under 40 with multiple sclerosis.

This clonotype was found many times. This chain joins TRBV5-1 and TRBJ1-5; no clear D gene. This CDR3 contains 14 residues. CDR1 and CDR2 from the germline V gene are SGHRS and YFSETQ. V gave up 4 bases and J gave up 6 bases, with 14 bases separating them. CDR3 residues: CASSPGGVSQPQHF. CDR3 nucleotides: TGCGCCAGCAGCCCCGGCGGAGTCAGTCAGCCCCAGCATTTT.

The sample holds many counts of this clonotype. The chain links TRBV28 to TRBJ2-6, with 8 bases identical to TRBD2. V trimming: 10 bases; J trimming: 1 base; junction bases outside the gene matches: 12. The CDR3 is 17 amino acids. Germline V CDR1 and CDR2: MDHEN, SYDVKM. CDR3 sequence: CATGGVLAESGANVLTF. The CDR3 DNA reads as TGTGCCACGGGGGGAGTACTAGCGGAGTCTGGGGCCAACGTCCTGACTTTC.

This clonotype was found many times. V is TRBV20-1 and J is TRBJ2-5; no clear D gene. V was shortened by 7 bases and J by 4 bases, with 19 bases between the two germline ends. This CDR3 contains 14 residues. Germline CDR1 is DFQATT and CDR2 is SNEGSKA (reference sequence). The CDR3 region is CSVHNPALVETQYF. CDR3 nucleotides: TGCAGTGTCCACAACCCCGCCCTAGTAGAGACCCAGTACTTC.

Regarding this clonotype: A clone one base away is much larger, so this may be a read error. J is TRBJ1-1 and V is TRBV10-3, with unresolved D. Germline V lookup: CDR1 ENHRY, CDR2 SYGVKD. Trimming cost V 6 bases and J 7 bases, with 15 bases left between them. The CDR3 totals 13 residues. The CDR3 region has the DNA TGTGCCATCAGGATGGGAAAGTCGAGTGAAGCTTTCTTT. Its protein is CAIRMGKSSEAFF.

Comment on this clonotype: With a much larger clone just one base away, this may be a read error. The chain is built from TRBV7-9 and TRBJ2-7; no clear D. The CDR3 runs 13 residues. Germline values: CDR1 SEHNR, CDR2 FQNEAQ (reference sequence). The CDR3 loop reads CASSRPPLYGQYF. The DNA for the CDR3 is TGTGCCAGCTCTCGGCCACCGCTTTACGGGCAGTACTTC. The entire variable domain, with the rest obtained from reference TRBV7-9 and TRBJ2-7, is as follows: DTGVSQNPRHKITKRGQNVTFRCDPISEHNRLYWYRQTLGQGPEFLTYFQNEAQLEKSRLLSDRFSAERPKGSFSTLEIQRTEQGDSAMYLCASSRPPLYGQYFGPGTRLTVT.

Regarding this clonotype: Germline and junction disagree at one end, which may indicate a read error. The rearrangement joins TRBV7-2 to TRBJ1-5, with 7 bases fitting TRBD1. CDR3 length: 13 residues. CDR1 and CDR2 (germline): SGHTA, FQGNSA. Here the CDR3 reads CASSLQGDQPQNF. The CDR3, as DNA: TGTGCCAGCAGCTTGCAGGGGGATCAGCCCCAGAATTTT. Full variable domain (rest looked up from reference TRBV7-2 and TRBJ1-5): GAGVSQSPSNKVTEKGKDVELRCDPISGHTALYWYRQSLGQGLEFLIYFQGNSAPDKSGLPSDRFSAERTGGSVSTLTIQRTQQEDSAVYLCASSLQGDQPQNFGDGTRLSIL.

This clonotype appeared many times. The V call is TRBV5-6, the J call TRBJ2-3; 8 bases are shared with TRBD2. Germline CDR1 is SGHDT and CDR2 is YYEEEE. The CDR3 runs 15 residues. The trim removed 4 bases at V and 2 bases at J, leaving 6 bases unmatched. DNA of the CDR3: TGTGCCAGCAGCCCAACTAGCGGCCTCACAGATACGCAGTATTTT. This encodes CASSPTSGLTDTQYF.